Detailed here is one TCR beta chain. This sample was taken from a study of Graves' ophthalmopathy and Graves' hyperthyroidism. Study details: The blood sample was drawn at first diagnosis and before any treatment.

V lost 4 bases and J lost 2; bases outside the gene matches: 7. The CDR3 consists of 14 residues. Germline CDR1 DFQATT, CDR2 SNEGSKA (reference sequence). The study amplified TCR beta CDR3 regions using RNA transcripts. HTBI primers served in a first-round RT-PCR, which a second-round multiplex PCR followed. Via MiXCR, TCRdb re-called the multiplex PCR reads, giving one row per CDR3 protein. The table shows hundreds of thousands of distinct CDR3 sequences, with approximately 22% occurring only once. The sequence came from a young woman with stable Graves' hyperthyroidism. Some clones in this sample may be carry-over from other donors' samples. The source material was peripheral blood. V and J are TRBV20-1 and TRBJ1-1; 7 positions agree with TRBD1. Here the CDR3 reads CSAMPGQKNTEAFF. CDR3 bases: TGCAGTGCTATGCCGGGACAGAAAAACACTGAAGCTTTCTTT.